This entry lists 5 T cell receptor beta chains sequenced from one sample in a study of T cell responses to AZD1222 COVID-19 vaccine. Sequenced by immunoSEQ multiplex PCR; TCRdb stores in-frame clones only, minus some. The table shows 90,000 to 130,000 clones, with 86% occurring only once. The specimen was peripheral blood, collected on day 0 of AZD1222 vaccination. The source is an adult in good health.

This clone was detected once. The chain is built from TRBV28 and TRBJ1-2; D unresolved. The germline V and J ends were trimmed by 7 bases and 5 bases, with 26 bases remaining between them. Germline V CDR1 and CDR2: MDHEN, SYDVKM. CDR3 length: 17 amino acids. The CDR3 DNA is TGTGCCAGCATGAGATCCGTGCATATGGAGTTAGGGTATGGCTACACCTTC. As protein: CASMRSVHMELGYGYTF.

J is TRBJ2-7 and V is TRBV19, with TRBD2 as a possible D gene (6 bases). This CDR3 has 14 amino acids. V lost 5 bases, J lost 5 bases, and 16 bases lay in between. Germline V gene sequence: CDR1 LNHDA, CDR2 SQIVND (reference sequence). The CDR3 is CASSSLGRGDEQYF. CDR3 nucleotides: TGTGCCAGTAGTTCCCTAGGGCGGGGTGACGAGCAGTACTTC.

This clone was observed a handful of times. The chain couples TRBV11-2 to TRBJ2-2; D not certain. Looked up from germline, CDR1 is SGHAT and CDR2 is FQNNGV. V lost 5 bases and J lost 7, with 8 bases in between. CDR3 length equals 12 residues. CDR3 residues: CASSPGFGELFF. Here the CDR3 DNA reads TGTGCCAGCAGCCCCGGTTTCGGGGAGCTGTTTTTT. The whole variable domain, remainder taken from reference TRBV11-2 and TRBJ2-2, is EAGVAQSPRYKIIEKRQSVAFWCNPISGHATLYWYQQILGQGPKLLIQFQNNGVVDDSQLPKDRFSAERLKGVDSTLKIQPAKLEDSAVYLCASSPGFGELFFGEGSRLTVL.

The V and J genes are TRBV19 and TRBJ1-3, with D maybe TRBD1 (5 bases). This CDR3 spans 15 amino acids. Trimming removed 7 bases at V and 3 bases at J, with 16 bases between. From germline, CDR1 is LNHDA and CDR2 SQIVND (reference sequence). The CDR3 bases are TGTGCCAGTACAGATCGCGGGACGGGTGGAAACACCATATATTTT. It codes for CASTDRGTGGNTIYF.

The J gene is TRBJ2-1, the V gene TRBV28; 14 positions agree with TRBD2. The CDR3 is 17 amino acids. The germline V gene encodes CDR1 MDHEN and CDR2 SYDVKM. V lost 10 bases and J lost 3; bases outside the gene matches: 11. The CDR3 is CATEGTSGGTFYNEQFF. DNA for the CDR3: TGTGCCACCGAGGGGACTAGCGGGGGTACCTTCTACAATGAGCAGTTCTTC.